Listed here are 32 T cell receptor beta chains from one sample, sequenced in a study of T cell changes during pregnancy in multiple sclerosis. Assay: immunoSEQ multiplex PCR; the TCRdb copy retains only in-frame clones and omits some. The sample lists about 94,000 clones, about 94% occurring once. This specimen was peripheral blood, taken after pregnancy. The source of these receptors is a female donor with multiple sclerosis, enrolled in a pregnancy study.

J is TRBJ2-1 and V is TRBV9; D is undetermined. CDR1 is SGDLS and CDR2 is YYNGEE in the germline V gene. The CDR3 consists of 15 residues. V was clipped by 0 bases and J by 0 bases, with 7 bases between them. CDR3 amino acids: CASSVEPGSYNEQFF. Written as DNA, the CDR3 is TGTGCCAGCAGCGTAGAGCCAGGCTCCTACAATGAGCAGTTCTTC.

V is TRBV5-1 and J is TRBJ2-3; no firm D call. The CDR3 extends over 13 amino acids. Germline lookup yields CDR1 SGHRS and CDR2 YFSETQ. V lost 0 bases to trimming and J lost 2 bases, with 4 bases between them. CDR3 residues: CASSLGLTDTQYF. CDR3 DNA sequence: TGCGCCAGCAGCTTGGGTCTCACAGATACGCAGTATTTT.

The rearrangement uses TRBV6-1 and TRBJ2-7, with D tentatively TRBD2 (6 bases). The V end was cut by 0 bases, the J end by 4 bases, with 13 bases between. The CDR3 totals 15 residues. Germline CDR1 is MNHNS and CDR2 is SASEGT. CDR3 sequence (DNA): TGTGCCAGCAGTGAAGCCAGGAGGGGCAGTTACGAGCAGTACTTC. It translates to CASSEARRGSYEQYF.

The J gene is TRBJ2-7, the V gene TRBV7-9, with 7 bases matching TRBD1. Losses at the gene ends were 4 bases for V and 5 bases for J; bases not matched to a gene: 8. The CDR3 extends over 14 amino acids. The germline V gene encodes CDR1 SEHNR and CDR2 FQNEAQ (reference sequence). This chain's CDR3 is CASSYPGQADEQYF. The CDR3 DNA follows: TGTGCCAGCAGCTACCCAGGACAGGCAGACGAGCAGTACTTC.

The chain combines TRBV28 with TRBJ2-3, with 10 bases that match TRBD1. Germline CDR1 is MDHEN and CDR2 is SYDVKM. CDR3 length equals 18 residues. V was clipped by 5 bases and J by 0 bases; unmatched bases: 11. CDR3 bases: TGTGCCAGCAGTCCGACCGGACAGGGGGTCACTAGCACAGATACGCAGTATTTT. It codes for CASSPTGQGVTSTDTQYF.

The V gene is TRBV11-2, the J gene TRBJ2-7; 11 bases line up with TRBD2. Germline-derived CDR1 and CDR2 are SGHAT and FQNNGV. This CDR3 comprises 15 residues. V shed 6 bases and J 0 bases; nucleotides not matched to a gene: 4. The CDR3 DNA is TGTGCCAGCAGTCGGACTAGCGGGCGCTCCTACGAGCAGTACTTC. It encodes CASSRTSGRSYEQYF.

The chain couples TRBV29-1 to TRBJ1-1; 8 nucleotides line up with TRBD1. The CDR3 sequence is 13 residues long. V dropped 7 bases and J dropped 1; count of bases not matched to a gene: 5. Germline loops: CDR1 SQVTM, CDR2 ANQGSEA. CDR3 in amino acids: CSASGGSNTEAFF. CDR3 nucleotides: TGCAGCGCTTCAGGGGGCTCGAACACTGAAGCTTTCTTT.

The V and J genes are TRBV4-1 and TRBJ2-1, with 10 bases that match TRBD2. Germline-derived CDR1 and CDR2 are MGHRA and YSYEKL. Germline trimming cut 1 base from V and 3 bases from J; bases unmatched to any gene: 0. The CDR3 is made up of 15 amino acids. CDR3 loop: CASSQGLAGYNEQFF. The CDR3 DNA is TGCGCCAGCAGCCAAGGACTAGCGGGCTACAATGAGCAGTTCTTC.

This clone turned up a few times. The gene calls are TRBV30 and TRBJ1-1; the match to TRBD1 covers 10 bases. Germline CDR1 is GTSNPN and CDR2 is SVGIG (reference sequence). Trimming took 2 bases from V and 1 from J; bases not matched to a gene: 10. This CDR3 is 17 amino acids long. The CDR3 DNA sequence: TGTGCCTGGAGTCGTACACCCAGACAGGGGGCGAACACTGAAGCTTTCTTT. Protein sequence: CAWSRTPRQGANTEAFF.

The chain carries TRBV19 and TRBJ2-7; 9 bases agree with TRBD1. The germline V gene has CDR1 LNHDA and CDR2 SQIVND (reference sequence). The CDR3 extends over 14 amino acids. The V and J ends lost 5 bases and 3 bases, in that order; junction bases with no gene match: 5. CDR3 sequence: CASSVGQGIYEQYF. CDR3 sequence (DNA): TGTGCCAGTAGTGTGGGACAGGGAATCTACGAGCAGTACTTC.

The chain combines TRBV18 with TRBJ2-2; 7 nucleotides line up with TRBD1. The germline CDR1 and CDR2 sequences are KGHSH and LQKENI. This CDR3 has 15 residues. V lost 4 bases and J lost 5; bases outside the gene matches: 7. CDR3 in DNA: TGTGCCAGCTCACAACCGACAGGGCAAACCGGGGAGCTGTTTTTT. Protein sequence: CASSQPTGQTGELFF.

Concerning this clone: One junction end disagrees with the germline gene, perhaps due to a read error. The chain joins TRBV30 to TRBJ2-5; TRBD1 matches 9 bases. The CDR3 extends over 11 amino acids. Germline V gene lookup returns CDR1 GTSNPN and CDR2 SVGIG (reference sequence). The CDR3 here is CAWSAAGTGHF. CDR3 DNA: TGTGCCTGGAGTGCCGCCGGGACAGGGCACTTC.

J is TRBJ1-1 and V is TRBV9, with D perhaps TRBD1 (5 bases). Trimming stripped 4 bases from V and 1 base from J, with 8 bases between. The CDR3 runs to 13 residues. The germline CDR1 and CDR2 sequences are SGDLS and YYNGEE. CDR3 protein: CASSPGGNTEAFF. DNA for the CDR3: TGTGCCAGCAGCCCCGGGGGGAACACTGAAGCTTTCTTT.

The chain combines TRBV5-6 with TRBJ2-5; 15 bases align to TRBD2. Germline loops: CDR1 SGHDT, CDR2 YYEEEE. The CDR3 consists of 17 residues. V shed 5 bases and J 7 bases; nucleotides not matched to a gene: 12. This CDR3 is CASSYRTSGRALGTQYF. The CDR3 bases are TGTGCCAGCAGTTACCGGACTAGCGGGAGGGCCCTGGGGACCCAGTACTTC.

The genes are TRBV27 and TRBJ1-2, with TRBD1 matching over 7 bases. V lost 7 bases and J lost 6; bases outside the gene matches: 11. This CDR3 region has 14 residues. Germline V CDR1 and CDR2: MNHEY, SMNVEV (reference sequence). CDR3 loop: CASTRQGQNNGYTF. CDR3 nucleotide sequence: TGTGCCAGCACCCGACAGGGCCAAAATAATGGCTACACCTTC.

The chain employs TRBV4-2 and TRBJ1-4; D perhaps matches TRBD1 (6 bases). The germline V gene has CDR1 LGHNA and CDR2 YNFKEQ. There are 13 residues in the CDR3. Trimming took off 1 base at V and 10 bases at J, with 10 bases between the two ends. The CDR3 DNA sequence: TGTGCCAGCAGCCAAGTCCGAGGGGGAAAACTGTTTTTT. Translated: CASSQVRGGKLFF.

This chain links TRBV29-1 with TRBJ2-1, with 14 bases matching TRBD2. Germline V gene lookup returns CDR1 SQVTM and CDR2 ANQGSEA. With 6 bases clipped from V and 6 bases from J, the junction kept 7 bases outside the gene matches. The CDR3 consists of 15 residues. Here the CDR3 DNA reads TGCAGCGTATCCAAGGGACTAGCGGGAGTCAATGAGCAGTTCTTC. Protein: CSVSKGLAGVNEQFF.

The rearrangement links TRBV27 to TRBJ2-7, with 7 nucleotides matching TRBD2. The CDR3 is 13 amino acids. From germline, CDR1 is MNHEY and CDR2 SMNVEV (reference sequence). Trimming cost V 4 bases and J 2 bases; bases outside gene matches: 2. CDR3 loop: CASSSGLAYEQYF. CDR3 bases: TGTGCCAGCAGTTCCGGACTAGCCTACGAGCAGTACTTC.

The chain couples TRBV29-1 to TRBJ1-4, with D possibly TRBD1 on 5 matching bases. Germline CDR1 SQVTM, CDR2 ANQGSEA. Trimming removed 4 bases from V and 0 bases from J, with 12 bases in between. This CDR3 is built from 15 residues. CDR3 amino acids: CSVGGGPTTNEKLFF. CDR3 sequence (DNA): TGCAGCGTTGGGGGGGGTCCAACAACTAATGAAAAACTGTTTTTT.

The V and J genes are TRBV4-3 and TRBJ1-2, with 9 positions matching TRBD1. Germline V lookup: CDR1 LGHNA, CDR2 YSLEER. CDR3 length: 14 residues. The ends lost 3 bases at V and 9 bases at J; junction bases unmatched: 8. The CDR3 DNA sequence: TGCGCCAGCAGCCAGGCCTCCGGGACAGGGAGCTACACCTTC. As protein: CASSQASGTGSYTF.

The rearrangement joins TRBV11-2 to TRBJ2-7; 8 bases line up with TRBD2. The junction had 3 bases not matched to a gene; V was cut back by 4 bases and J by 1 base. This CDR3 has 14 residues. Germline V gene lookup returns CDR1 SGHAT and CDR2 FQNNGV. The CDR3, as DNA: TGTGCCAGCAGCTCGACTAGCGCTTCCTACGAGCAGTACTTC. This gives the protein CASSSTSASYEQYF.

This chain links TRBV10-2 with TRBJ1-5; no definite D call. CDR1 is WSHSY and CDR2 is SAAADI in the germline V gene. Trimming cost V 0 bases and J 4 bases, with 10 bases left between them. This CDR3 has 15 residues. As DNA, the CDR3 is TGCGCCAGCAGTGAGTCAGAAGGAGTTAATCAGCCCCAGCATTTT. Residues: CASSESEGVNQPQHF.

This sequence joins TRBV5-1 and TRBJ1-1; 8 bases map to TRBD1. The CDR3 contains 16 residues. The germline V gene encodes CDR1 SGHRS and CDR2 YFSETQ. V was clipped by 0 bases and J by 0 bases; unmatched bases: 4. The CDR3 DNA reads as TGCGCCAGCAGCTTGGGGACAGGGCCGATGAACACTGAAGCTTTCTTT. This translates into CASSLGTGPMNTEAFF.

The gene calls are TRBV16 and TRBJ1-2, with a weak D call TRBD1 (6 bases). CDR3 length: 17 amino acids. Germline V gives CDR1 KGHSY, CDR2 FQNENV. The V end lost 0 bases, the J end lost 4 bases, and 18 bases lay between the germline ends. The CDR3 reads CASSQSPTGVKSYGYTF. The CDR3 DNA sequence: TGTGCCAGCAGCCAATCCCCGACAGGCGTTAAATCCTATGGCTACACCTTC.

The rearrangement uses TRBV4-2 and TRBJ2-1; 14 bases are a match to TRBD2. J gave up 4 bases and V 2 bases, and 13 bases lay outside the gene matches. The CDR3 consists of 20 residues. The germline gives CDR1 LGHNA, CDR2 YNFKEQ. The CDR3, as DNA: TGTGCCAGCAGCCAACTATTAGGGACTAGCGGGAGCCGTCTGTACAATGAGCAGTTCTTC. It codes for CASSQLLGTSGSRLYNEQFF.

The CDR3 sequence: CASSSGGGWGYEQYF. CDR3 coding DNA: TGTGCCAGCAGTTCGGGCGGAGGATGGGGCTACGAGCAGTACTTC. The chain carries TRBV27 and TRBJ2-7; tentative D call: TRBD2 (5 bases). The germline gives CDR1 MNHEY, CDR2 SMNVEV (reference sequence). Deletions cut 4 bases from V and 3 bases from J, with 16 bases between. The CDR3 consists of 15 residues.

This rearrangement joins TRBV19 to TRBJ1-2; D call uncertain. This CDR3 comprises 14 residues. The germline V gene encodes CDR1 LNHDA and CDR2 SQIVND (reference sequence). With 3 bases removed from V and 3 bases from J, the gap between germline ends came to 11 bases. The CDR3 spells CASSIGSEDYGYTF. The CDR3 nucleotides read TGTGCCAGTAGTATTGGTTCCGAGGACTATGGCTACACCTTC.

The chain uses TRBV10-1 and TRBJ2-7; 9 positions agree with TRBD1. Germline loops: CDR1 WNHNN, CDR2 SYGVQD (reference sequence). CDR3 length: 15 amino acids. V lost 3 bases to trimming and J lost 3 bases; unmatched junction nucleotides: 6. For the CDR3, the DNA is TGCGCCAGCAGTGAAGCGGACAGGGGAAACTACGAGCAGTACTTC. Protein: CASSEADRGNYEQYF.

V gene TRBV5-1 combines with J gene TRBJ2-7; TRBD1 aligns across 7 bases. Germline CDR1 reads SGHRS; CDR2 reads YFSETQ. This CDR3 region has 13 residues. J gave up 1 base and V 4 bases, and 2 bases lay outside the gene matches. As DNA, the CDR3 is TGCGCCAGCAGCACAGGGGAATCCTACGAGCAGTACTTC. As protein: CASSTGESYEQYF.

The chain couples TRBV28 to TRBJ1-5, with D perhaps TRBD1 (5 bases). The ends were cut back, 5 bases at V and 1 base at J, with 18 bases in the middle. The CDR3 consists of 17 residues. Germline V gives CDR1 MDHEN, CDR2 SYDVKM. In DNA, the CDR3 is TGTGCCAGCAGTAAAAGGGGTTACAAAGCAAGCAATCAGCCCCAGCATTTT. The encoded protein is CASSKRGYKASNQPQHF.

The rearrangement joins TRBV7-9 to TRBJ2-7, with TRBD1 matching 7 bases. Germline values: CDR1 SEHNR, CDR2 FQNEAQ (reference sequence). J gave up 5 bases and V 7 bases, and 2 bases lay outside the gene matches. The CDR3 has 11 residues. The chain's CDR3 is CASIQGDEQYF. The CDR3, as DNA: TGTGCCAGCATCCAGGGGGACGAGCAGTACTTC.

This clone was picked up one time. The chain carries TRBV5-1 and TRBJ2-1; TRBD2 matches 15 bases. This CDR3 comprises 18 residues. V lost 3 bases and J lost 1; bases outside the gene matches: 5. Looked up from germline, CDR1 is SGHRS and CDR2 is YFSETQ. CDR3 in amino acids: CASSSGLAGGLSYNEQFF. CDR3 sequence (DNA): TGCGCCAGCAGCTCGGGACTAGCGGGGGGCCTTTCCTACAATGAGCAGTTCTTC. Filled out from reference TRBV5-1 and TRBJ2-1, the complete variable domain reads KAGVTQTPRYLIKTRGQQVTLSCSPISGHRSVSWYQQTPGQGLQFLFEYFSETQRNKGNFPGRFSGRQFSNSRSEMNVSTLELGDSALYLCASSSGLAGGLSYNEQFFGPGTRLTVL.